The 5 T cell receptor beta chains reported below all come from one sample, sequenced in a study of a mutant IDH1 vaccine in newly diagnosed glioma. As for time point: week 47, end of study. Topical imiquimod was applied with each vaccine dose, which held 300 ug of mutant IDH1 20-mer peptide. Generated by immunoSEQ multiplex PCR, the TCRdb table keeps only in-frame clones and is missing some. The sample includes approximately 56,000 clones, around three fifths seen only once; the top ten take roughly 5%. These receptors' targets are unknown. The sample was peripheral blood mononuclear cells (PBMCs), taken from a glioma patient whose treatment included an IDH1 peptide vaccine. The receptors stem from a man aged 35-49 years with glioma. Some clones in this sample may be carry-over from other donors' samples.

The CDR3 nucleotides are TGTGCCAGCAGTGATGGGACAGGGTTACGTGGCTACACCTTC. Its translation: CASSDGTGLRGYTF. The genes are TRBV6-4 and TRBJ1-2; 9 bases line up with TRBD1. The trim removed 3 bases at V and 7 bases at J, leaving 6 bases unmatched. The germline CDR1 and CDR2 sequences are MRHNA and SNTAGT. The CDR3 sequence is 14 residues long.

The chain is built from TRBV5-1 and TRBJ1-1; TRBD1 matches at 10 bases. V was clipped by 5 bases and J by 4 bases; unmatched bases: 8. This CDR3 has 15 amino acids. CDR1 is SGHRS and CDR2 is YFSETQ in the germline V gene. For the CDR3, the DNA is TGCGCCAGCAGTTTGACAGGGGGCTTGGGCACTGAAGCTTTCTTT. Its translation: CASSLTGGLGTEAFF.

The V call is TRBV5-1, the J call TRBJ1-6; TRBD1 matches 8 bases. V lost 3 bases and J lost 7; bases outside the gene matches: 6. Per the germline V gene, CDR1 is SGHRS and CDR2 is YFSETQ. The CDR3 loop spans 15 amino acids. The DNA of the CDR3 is TGCGCCAGCAGCTGGACAGGGCAGGACAATTCACCCCTCCACTTT. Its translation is CASSWTGQDNSPLHF.

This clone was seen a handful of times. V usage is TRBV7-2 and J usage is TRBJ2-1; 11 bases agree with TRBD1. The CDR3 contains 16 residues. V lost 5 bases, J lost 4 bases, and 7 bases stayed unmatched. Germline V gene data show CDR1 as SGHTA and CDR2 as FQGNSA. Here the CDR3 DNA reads TGTGCCAGCAGCAGGACAGGGGGCTTGAGTTACAATGAGCAGTTCTTC. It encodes CASSRTGGLSYNEQFF. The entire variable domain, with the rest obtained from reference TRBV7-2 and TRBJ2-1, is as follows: GAGVSQSPSNKVTEKGKDVELRCDPISGHTALYWYRQSLGQGLEFLIYFQGNSAPDKSGLPSDRFSAERTGGSVSTLTIQRTQQEDSAVYLCASSRTGGLSYNEQFFGPGTRLTVL.

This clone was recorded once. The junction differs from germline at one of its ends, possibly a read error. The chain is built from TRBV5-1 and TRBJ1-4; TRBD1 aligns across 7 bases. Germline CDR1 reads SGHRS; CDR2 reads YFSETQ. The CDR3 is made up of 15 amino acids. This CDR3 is CASSLGQSSTEKLFF. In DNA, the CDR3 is TGCGCCAGCAGTTTGGGACAGTCCTCTACTGAAAAACTGTTTTTT.